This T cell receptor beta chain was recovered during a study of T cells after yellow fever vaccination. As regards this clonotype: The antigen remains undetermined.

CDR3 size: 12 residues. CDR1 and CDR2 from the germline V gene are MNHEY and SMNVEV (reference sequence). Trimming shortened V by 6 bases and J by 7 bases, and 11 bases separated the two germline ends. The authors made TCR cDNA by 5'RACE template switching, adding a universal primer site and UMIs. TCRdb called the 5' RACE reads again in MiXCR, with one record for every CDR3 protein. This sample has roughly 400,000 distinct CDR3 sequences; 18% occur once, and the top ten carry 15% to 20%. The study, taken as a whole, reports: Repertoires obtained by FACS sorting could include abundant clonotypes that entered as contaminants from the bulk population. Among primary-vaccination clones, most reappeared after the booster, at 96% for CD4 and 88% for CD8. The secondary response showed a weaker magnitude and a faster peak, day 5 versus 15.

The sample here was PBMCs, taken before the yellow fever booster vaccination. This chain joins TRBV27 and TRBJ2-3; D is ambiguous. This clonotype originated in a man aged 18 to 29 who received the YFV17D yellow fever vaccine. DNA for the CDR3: TGTGCCAGCAGAACGGTCTGGAATACGCAGTATTTT. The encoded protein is CASRTVWNTQYF.